This T cell receptor (beta chain) is drawn from a study of blood T cell repertoires in COVID-19. CDR1 and CDR2 from the germline V gene are SGDLS and YYNGEE. V was trimmed by 0 bases and J by 2 bases, leaving 9 bases between them. The CDR3 runs 15 residues. Assay: immunoSEQ multiplex PCR; the TCRdb copy retains only in-frame clones and omits some. The sample lists 95,000 to 150,000 clones, 55% to 75% occurring once. The chain combines TRBV9 with TRBJ2-1; possible D gene TRBD2, 6 bases. The specimen was peripheral blood. The clonotype comes from a human donor with acute or convalescent COVID-19. The donor label of this sample is uncertain. DNA of the CDR3: TGTGCCAGCAGCGTAGTCCCGGGGGCCTACAATGAGCAGTTCTTC. It codes for CASSVVPGAYNEQFF.